This entry lists 16 T cell receptor beta chains sequenced from one sample in a study of blood T cell repertoires in COVID-19 (dated by TCRdb to the early 2020s). The library relied on the immunoSEQ multiplex PCR assay. TCRdb's version of the immuneACCESS table is confined to in-frame rearrangements and falls short of the full clone set. An unresolved V gene accounts for under half of the shortfall where checked; the remainder is of unknown origin. A total of 90,000 to 120,000 clones appear in this sample, about three quarters of them only once. The ten largest clones represent about 4.5% of the sample. The sequencing input was peripheral blood. These receptors all stem from a man between 65 and 85 years old with acute or convalescent COVID-19.

The chain links TRBV7-8 to TRBJ1-1, with no clear D. The germline V and J ends were trimmed by 5 bases and 0 bases, with 7 bases remaining between them. Germline V gene data show CDR1 as SGHVS and CDR2 as FQNEAQ. This CDR3 spans 13 amino acids. CDR3 protein: CASSARMNTEAFF. CDR3 nucleotide sequence: TGTGCCAGCAGCGCCAGGATGAACACTGAAGCTTTCTTT.

This clone has a single count. This chain connects TRBV23-1 to TRBJ1-1; TRBD1 matches 7 bases. TRBV23-1 falls under the ORF class, with uncertain function. The V segment lost 2 bases and the J segment 4 bases; nucleotides outside the gene matches: 10. The CDR3 covers 16 residues. The CDR3: CASSQGDREQSTEAFF. CDR3 DNA sequence: TGCGCCAGCAGTCAAGGCGACAGGGAGCAGAGCACTGAAGCTTTCTTT.

This chain links TRBV10-2 with TRBJ2-2; D possibly corresponds to TRBD1 (5 bases). The CDR3 has 14 residues. Germline CDR1 reads WSHSY; CDR2 reads SAAADI. Trimming stripped 4 bases from V and 6 bases from J, with 12 bases between. The CDR3 DNA reads as TGCGCCAGCAGTGTGCAGGGATTCGCCGGGGAGCTGTTTTTT. Translation gives CASSVQGFAGELFF.

V usage is TRBV27 and J usage is TRBJ2-5; 13 bases are a match to TRBD2. The trim removed 5 bases at V and 5 bases at J, leaving 5 bases unmatched. Germline V gene sequence: CDR1 MNHEY, CDR2 SMNVEV (reference sequence). The CDR3 runs to 15 residues. CDR3 protein: CASSRLAGGRETQYF. The CDR3 DNA sequence: TGTGCCAGCAGTCGACTAGCGGGGGGCCGGGAGACCCAGTACTTC.

The CDR3 loop is CASSPPSGGWETQYF. CDR3 coding DNA: TGTGCCAGCAGTCCCCCTAGCGGGGGGTGGGAGACCCAGTACTTC. This rearrangement joins TRBV9 to TRBJ2-5; 11 nucleotides align to TRBD2. This CDR3 has 15 amino acids. CDR1 and CDR2 (germline): SGDLS, YYNGEE. Unmatched junction bases numbered 8, after V lost 5 bases and J lost 5 bases.

J is TRBJ1-1 and V is TRBV3-1 (or the pseudogene TRBV3-2); D gene uncertain. The CDR3 is made up of 14 amino acids. Trimming took 3 bases from V and 0 from J, leaving 8 bases between them. Per the germline V gene, CDR1 is LGHDT and CDR2 is YNNKEL (reference sequence). DNA of the CDR3: TGTGCCAGCAGCCAGGGCAGTATGAACACTGAAGCTTTCTTT. Translation: CASSQGSMNTEAFF.

This clone was found once. V usage is TRBV24-1 and J usage is TRBJ2-2; TRBD1 might be the D (5 bases). Trimming cost V 3 bases and J 2 bases, with 12 bases left between them. Germline V lookup: CDR1 KGHDR, CDR2 SFDVKD. The CDR3 is 16 amino acids. In DNA, the CDR3 is TGTGCCACCAGTGATGCGCAGACAGTCAACACCGGGGAGCTGTTTTTT. This sequence encodes CATSDAQTVNTGELFF.

This clone was found a few times. V and J are TRBV5-8 and TRBJ2-5; tentatively, D is TRBD1 (5 bases). Germline CDR1 SGHTS, CDR2 YDEGEE. V lost 1 base to trimming and J lost 2 bases, with 6 bases between them. This CDR3 is built from 13 residues. CDR3 sequence reads: CASSLRQQETQYF. The CDR3 nucleotides read TGTGCCAGCAGCTTGCGACAGCAAGAGACCCAGTACTTC.

The chain couples TRBV5-1 to TRBJ1-4, with 8 bases fitting TRBD1. The germline CDR1 and CDR2 sequences are SGHRS and YFSETQ. The CDR3 length is 14 residues. V trimming: 4 bases; J trimming: 8 bases; junction bases outside the gene matches: 7. DNA for the CDR3: TGCGCCAGCAGCCGGACAGGGAGCGTAGAAAAACTGTTTTTT. Its protein is CASSRTGSVEKLFF. Drawing the rest from reference TRBV5-1 and TRBJ1-4, the complete variable domain is KAGVTQTPRYLIKTRGQQVTLSCSPISGHRSVSWYQQTPGQGLQFLFEYFSETQRNKGNFPGRFSGRQFSNSRSEMNVSTLELGDSALYLCASSRTGSVEKLFFGSGTQLSVL.

The chain uses TRBV28 and TRBJ1-6; 10 nucleotides line up with TRBD1. J was trimmed by 6 bases and V by 4 bases; bases with no gene match: 6. Germline CDR1 and CDR2: MDHEN and SYDVKM. The CDR3 runs to 16 residues. The CDR3 nucleotides read TGTGCCAGCAGTTCGGGGACAGGGGCTTTTAATTCACCCCTCCACTTT. Amino acid sequence: CASSSGTGAFNSPLHF.

This chain connects TRBV20-1 to TRBJ1-6; unclear D gene. There are 14 residues in the CDR3. V lost 3 bases and J 0 bases, leaving 6 bases between the germline ends. Germline V gives CDR1 DFQATT, CDR2 SNEGSKA (reference sequence). Written as DNA, the CDR3 is TGCAGTGCTAGTGCACTCTCCTATAATTCACCCCTCCACTTT. It encodes CSASALSYNSPLHF.

This chain joins TRBV29-1 and TRBJ2-5; TRBD1 is a possible D gene (6 bases). The CDR3 is made up of 12 amino acids. V lost 6 bases and J lost 1, with 9 bases in between. Germline values: CDR1 SQVTM, CDR2 ANQGSEA. CDR3 protein: CSVQQGQETQYF. DNA of the CDR3: TGCAGCGTCCAACAGGGCCAAGAGACCCAGTACTTC.

The chain combines TRBV5-1 with TRBJ2-1, with TRBD2 matching 9 bases. The V and J ends lost 2 bases and 8 bases, in that order; junction bases with no gene match: 8. The V gene's germline CDR1 is SGHRS and CDR2 YFSETQ. The CDR3 sequence is 15 residues long. The CDR3 sequence: CASSLGLAGRDEQFF. CDR3 coding DNA: TGCGCCAGCAGCTTAGGGCTAGCGGGGAGAGATGAGCAGTTCTTC.

This rearrangement joins TRBV6-6 to TRBJ1-2, with 7 bases fitting TRBD1. V lost 5 bases, J lost 7 bases, and 7 bases stayed unmatched. This CDR3 comprises 13 residues. Germline V gene sequence: CDR1 MNHNY, CDR2 SVGAGI (reference sequence). The CDR3 nucleotides read TGTGCCAGCAGTCAAAACCGACAGGGTGGCTACACCTTC. Encoded protein: CASSQNRQGGYTF.

V usage is TRBV29-1 and J usage is TRBJ1-1; 8 nucleotides line up with TRBD1. From germline, CDR1 is SQVTM and CDR2 ANQGSEA. After removal of 5 bases from V and 1 base from J, the junction contained 6 bases not matched to a gene. The CDR3 sequence is 14 residues long. CDR3 protein: CSVHPGQENTEAFF. CDR3 coding DNA: TGCAGCGTTCACCCGGGACAGGAGAACACTGAAGCTTTCTTT.

The CDR3 sequence: CASSQGTGGGETQYF. The CDR3 DNA sequence: TGTGCCAGCAGCCAAGGGACAGGGGGGGGAGAGACCCAGTACTTC. The chain links TRBV3-1 (or the pseudogene TRBV3-2) to TRBJ2-5; 10 positions match TRBD1. V shed 1 base and J 4 bases; nucleotides not matched to a gene: 3. CDR1 is LGHDT, CDR2 YNNKEL, per germline (reference sequence). The length of the CDR3 is 15 residues.